Below, 13 T cell receptor beta chains from the same sample are listed, as sequenced in a study of tumor-infiltrating lymphocytes in oesophageal squamous cell carcinoma. In TCRdb, the PCR reads were re-called with MiXCR into one record per CDR3 protein. The repertoire holds around 20,000 distinct CDR3 sequences, with 35% to 50% as singletons. The sample was esophageal tumor tissue. These receptor sequences come from a male donor with esophageal squamous cell carcinoma.

This clonotype has a handful of counts. The chain joins TRBV10-3 to TRBJ2-1; 7 bases map to TRBD2. The CDR3 has 14 amino acids. V lost 11 bases, J lost 4 bases, and 11 bases stayed unmatched. CDR1 and CDR2 from the germline V gene are ENHRY and SYGVKD. The CDR3 bases are TGTGCCTCCCAGTTGGCGGGGGTATACAATGAGCAGTTCTTC. Protein: CASQLAGVYNEQFF.

This clonotype appeared many times. The rearrangement uses TRBV27 and TRBJ1-2; D gene uncertain. The CDR3 spans 13 residues. V lost 0 bases to trimming and J lost 2 bases, with 4 bases between them. Germline V CDR1 and CDR2: MNHEY, SMNVEV (reference sequence). Here the CDR3 DNA reads TGTGCCAGCAGTTTATCCAGAAACTATGGCTACACCTTC. This encodes CASSLSRNYGYTF.

This clonotype was recorded many times. The gene calls are TRBV6-1 and TRBJ2-7; possible D gene TRBD1, 6 bases. CDR3 size: 15 residues. Germline lookup yields CDR1 MNHNS and CDR2 SASEGT. Trimming stripped 6 bases from V and 5 bases from J, with 20 bases between. CDR3 in DNA: TGTGCCAGCAGGCCCACAGGGCCCGCCTACCACGAGCAGTACTTC. Encoded protein: CASRPTGPAYHEQYF.

This clonotype was seen a handful of times. The chain uses TRBV20-1 and TRBJ2-5; TRBD1 aligns across 8 bases. With V trimmed by 8 bases and J by 11 bases, 13 bases remained unmatched. Germline loops: CDR1 DFQATT, CDR2 SNEGSKA (reference sequence). The CDR3 has 12 amino acids. In DNA form, the CDR3 reads TGCAGTCCCAGACAGGGGACGGAAGAGCAGTACTTC. Encoded protein: CSPRQGTEEQYF.

The table lists this clonotype with many counts. V usage is TRBV19 and J usage is TRBJ2-7; 7 nucleotides align to TRBD1. This CDR3 is built from 13 residues. CDR1 and CDR2 (germline): LNHDA, SQIVND (reference sequence). V lost 3 bases and J lost 6; bases outside the gene matches: 5. CDR3 protein: CASSIRQGSEQYF. The CDR3 DNA reads as TGTGCCAGTAGTATCAGACAGGGCAGCGAGCAGTACTTC.

This clonotype was counted a few times. This sequence joins TRBV5-1 and TRBJ2-2, with unresolved D. Germline V gene data show CDR1 as SGHRS and CDR2 as YFSETQ. Trimming cost V 6 bases and J 5 bases, with 11 bases left between them. The CDR3 runs 13 residues. In nucleotides, the CDR3 is TGCGCCAGCAATAACATCTCAACCGGGGAGCTGTTTTTT. It is translated as CASNNISTGELFF.

This clonotype was observed a handful of times. The chain uses TRBV7-8 and TRBJ2-3, with TRBD2 identical over 12 bases. The CDR3 length is 16 residues. The trim removed 5 bases at V and 3 bases at J, leaving 6 bases unmatched. CDR1 and CDR2 from the germline V gene are SGHVS and FQNEAQ. CDR3 loop: CASSRWTSGNTDTQYF. CDR3 coding DNA: TGTGCCAGCAGCAGATGGACTAGCGGGAATACAGATACGCAGTATTTT.

This chain uses TRBV7-3 with TRBJ2-1, with 7 bases aligning to TRBD2. CDR3 length equals 15 residues. The V and J ends lost 6 bases and 8 bases, in that order; junction bases with no gene match: 13. Germline V gives CDR1 SGHTA, CDR2 FQGTGA. DNA for the CDR3: TGTGCCAGCAGGGTATCTAGCGGAGGCGCCCATGAGCAGTTCTTC. It translates to CASRVSSGGAHEQFF.

This clonotype has a count of ten or more. The chain joins TRBV5-5 to TRBJ1-2; 7 bases fit TRBD1. Germline-derived CDR1 and CDR2 are SGHKS and YYEKEE (reference sequence). The CDR3 is 14 amino acids. The trim removed 3 bases at V and 4 bases at J, leaving 6 bases unmatched. The CDR3 reads CASSWEGTVYGYTF. In nucleotides, the CDR3 is TGTGCCAGCAGCTGGGAGGGGACAGTCTATGGCTACACCTTC.

This clonotype is categorized as large. The J gene is TRBJ2-6, the V gene TRBV7-6, with 9 bases fitting TRBD1. J was trimmed by 0 bases and V by 5 bases; bases with no gene match: 5. Germline CDR1 is SGHVS and CDR2 is FNYEAQ. This CDR3 region has 17 residues. CDR3 amino acids: CASSGGQGFSGANVLTF. CDR3 DNA sequence: TGTGCCAGCAGCGGAGGACAGGGGTTCTCTGGGGCCAACGTCCTGACTTTC.

This clonotype appeared many times. The genes are TRBV10-3 and TRBJ1-3; D not certain. Per the germline V gene, CDR1 is ENHRY and CDR2 is SYGVKD. Trimming stripped 2 bases from V and 0 bases from J, with 11 bases between. The CDR3 has 16 residues. CDR3 DNA sequence: TGTGCCATCAGTGAGACACCGGACGCCTCTGGAAACACCATATATTTT. Residues: CAISETPDASGNTIYF.

This chain joins TRBV7-8 and TRBJ1-5, with a tentative D call TRBD1 (6 bases). This CDR3 has 17 amino acids. Trimming took 2 bases from V and 2 from J, leaving 16 bases between them. Germline loops: CDR1 SGHVS, CDR2 FQNEAQ. Written as DNA, the CDR3 is TGTGCCAGCAGCTTATTAATCTGGGGGCCCGGCAATCAGCCCCAGCATTTT. It is translated as CASSLLIWGPGNQPQHF.

The rearrangement joins TRBV10-2 to TRBJ2-2, with TRBD1 identical over 11 bases. CDR1 is WSHSY and CDR2 is SAAADI in the germline V gene. This CDR3 has 15 amino acids. Germline trimming cut 5 bases from V and 6 bases from J; bases unmatched to any gene: 5. The CDR3 spells CASSKGTGGAGELFF. DNA of the CDR3: TGCGCCAGCAGTAAAGGGACAGGGGGGGCCGGGGAGCTGTTTTTT.